A selection of T cell receptor beta chains follows, all from one sample in a study of early T cells in non-severe SARS-CoV-2 infection. TCRdb called the 5' RACE reads again in MiXCR, with one record for every CDR3 protein. This table has roughly 93,000 distinct CDR3 sequences, approximately 15% appearing once. The sequenced sample consisted of whole blood. The receptors derive from an adult who was a healthcare worker with PCR-confirmed SARS-CoV-2 infection or an uninfected control (not recorded which). Both conserved end residues are part of each CDR3. Each record gives: V gene, clone size, J gene, D gene, CDR3 protein, CDR3 DNA. A D gene is named only where the DNA matches it firmly. A clone size is listed for some rows: how often the clone was seen (once, few, many), or a class if it is expanded.

TRBV19,few,TRBJ2-4,.,CASSIDPRNIQYF,TGTGCCAGTAGTATAGATCCCAGAAACATTCAGTACTTC
TRBV20-1,.,TRBJ1-4,.,CSARGPGVIEKLFF,TGCAGTGCTAGAGGTCCAGGTGTAATCGAAAAACTGTTTTTT
TRBV11-2,.,TRBJ2-2,.,CASSLGSRLPFTGELFF,TGTGCCAGCAGCTTAGGAAGCCGACTCCCTTTCACCGGGGAGCTGTTTTTT
TRBV19,many,TRBJ1-4,.,CASNQQASNEKLFF,TGTGCCAGTAATCAACAGGCTTCTAATGAAAAACTGTTTTTT
TRBV27,.,TRBJ1-2,.,CASSAFGGYTYGYTF,TGTGCCAGCAGTGCTTTCGGCGGGTATACCTATGGCTACACCTTC
TRBV28,few,TRBJ1-2,.,CASSLRTTNYGYTF,TGTGCCAGCAGTTTACGGACAACTAACTATGGCTACACCTTC
TRBV7-9,many,TRBJ1-4,.,CASSLARSLATNEKLFF,TGTGCCAGCAGCTTAGCCAGGAGCCTGGCAACTAATGAAAAACTGTTTTTT
TRBV20-1,.,TRBJ2-5,TRBD1,CSATGTGGLETQYF,TGCAGTGCAACCGGGACAGGGGGCTTGGAGACCCAGTACTTC
TRBV3-1,few,TRBJ1-6,.,CASSHGVRNSPLHF,TGTGCCAGCAGCCATGGGGTTCGGAATTCACCCCTCCACTTT
TRBV6-5,.,TRBJ2-5,.,CASSFQPTAATQYF,TGTGCCAGCAGTTTCCAACCGACGGCGGCAACCCAGTACTTC
TRBV3-1,few,TRBJ2-1,.,CASSRGGNEQFF,TGTGCCAGCAGCCGAGGGGGGAATGAGCAGTTCTTC
TRBV30,few,TRBJ1-1,TRBD1,CAWERQGSTEAFF,TGTGCCTGGGAAAGACAGGGGAGCACTGAAGCTTTCTTT
TRBV21-1,few,TRBJ2-4,.,CASPIGGINIQYF,TGTGCCAGCCCCATTGGGGGTATAAACATTCAGTACTTC
TRBV12-3/TRBV12-4,few,TRBJ2-1,TRBD2,CASSLALAGEQFF,TGTGCCAGCAGTTTAGCCCTAGCGGGGGAGCAGTTCTTC
TRBV20-1,.,TRBJ2-1,TRBD2,CSATPRRSIPGTRIYEQFF,TGCAGTGCTACACCGAGACGTTCCATCCCGGGGACTAGGATCTATGAGCAGTTCTTC
TRBV20-1,.,TRBJ1-6,.,CSAREGGSSYNSPLHF,TGCAGTGCTAGAGAGGGAGGGAGCTCCTATAATTCACCCCTCCACTTT
TRBV5-1,many,TRBJ2-1,TRBD1,CASSLVAHTGGGYNEQFF,TGCGCCAGCAGCTTGGTAGCACATACAGGGGGCGGTTACAATGAGCAGTTCTTC
TRBV2,few,TRBJ2-2,.,CASRERGYNTGELFF,TGTGCCAGCAGGGAAAGGGGTTACAACACCGGGGAGCTGTTTTTT
TRBV4-1,few,TRBJ1-4,.,CASSQDGRFNEKLFF,TGCGCCAGCAGCCAAGATGGACGGTTTAATGAAAAACTGTTTTTT
TRBV6-1,.,TRBJ1-2,.,CASSYGSYGYTF,TGTGCCAGCAGTTACGGATCTTATGGCTACACCTTC
TRBV4-1,few,TRBJ1-5,.,CASSLKGQGRNQPQHF,TGCGCCAGCAGCCTCAAGGGGCAGGGGAGGAATCAGCCCCAGCATTTT
TRBV20-1,many,TRBJ2-3,TRBD2,CSAFSGAGTDTQYF,TGCAGTGCATTTAGCGGGGCCGGCACAGATACGCAGTATTTT
TRBV5-5,.,TRBJ1-3,.,CASSATRNPGNTIYF,TGTGCCAGCAGCGCAACAAGGAACCCTGGAAACACCATATATTTT
TRBV19,few,TRBJ2-2,.,CASSTDISGSGELFF,TGTGCCAGTAGTACGGATATTTCAGGGTCCGGGGAGCTGTTTTTT
TRBV7-9,.,TRBJ2-1,.,CASSGTVEQFF,TGTGCCAGCAGCGGGACGGTTGAGCAGTTCTTC
TRBV5-1,few,TRBJ1-2,TRBD1,CASSLTNSGGSYGYTF,TGCGCCAGCAGCTTGACCAACTCAGGGGGAAGCTATGGCTACACCTTC
TRBV30,few,TRBJ2-3,TRBD2,CAWSREDRVRDTQYF,TGTGCCTGGAGTCGGGAGGACCGGGTTAGAGATACGCAGTATTTT
TRBV6-1,many,TRBJ2-2,.,CASSTGSNTGELFF,TGTGCCAGCAGTACGGGTTCGAACACCGGGGAGCTGTTTTTT
TRBV29-1,few,TRBJ1-2,.,CSGEGLGGYGYTF,TGCAGCGGGGAGGGCCTAGGCGGGTATGGCTACACCTTC
TRBV11-1,.,TRBJ1-5,.,CASSQGRGGNQPQHF,TGTGCCAGCAGCCAAGGACGGGGCGGCAATCAGCCCCAGCATTTT
TRBV5-1,few,TRBJ2-2,.,CASSLVRTGELFF,TGCGCCAGCAGCCTAGTCCGGACCGGGGAGCTGTTTTTT
TRBV18,few,TRBJ2-6,.,CASSPPKGSFSGANVLTF,TGTGCCAGCTCACCCCCCAAGGGGTCTTTCTCTGGGGCCAACGTCCTGACTTTC
TRBV7-3,few,TRBJ1-6,.,CASSPSPSGSPLHF,TGTGCCAGCAGCCCCTCACCCAGTGGATCACCCCTCCACTTT
TRBV27,few,TRBJ2-1,.,CASSSRSGADEQFF,TGTGCCAGCAGTTCTCGGTCCGGTGCGGATGAGCAGTTCTTC
TRBV14,many,TRBJ2-1,TRBD2,CASSQVAGLGNEQFF,TGTGCCAGCAGTCAAGTAGCGGGTCTCGGCAATGAGCAGTTCTTC
TRBV6-5,.,TRBJ1-2,TRBD1,CASSWDRSLYGYTF,TGTGCCAGCAGTTGGGACAGGAGCCTCTATGGCTACACCTTC
TRBV5-1,many,TRBJ1-2,.,CASAGGPGTDYGYTF,TGCGCCAGCGCCGGCGGGCCCGGGACGGACTATGGCTACACCTTC
TRBV20-1,.,TRBJ2-3,.,CSAETGDTQYF,TGCAGTGCTGAGACGGGGGACACGCAGTATTTT
TRBV6-1,.,TRBJ1-3,TRBD1,CASSYRGSGNTIYF,TGTGCCAGCAGTTACAGGGGTTCTGGAAACACCATATATTTT
TRBV5-5,many,TRBJ2-5,TRBD2,CASSSGTSGGTRETQYF,TGTGCCAGCAGCTCCGGGACTAGCGGGGGAACTCGAGAGACCCAGTACTTC
TRBV5-6,many,TRBJ1-1,.,CASSLEMRLNTEAFF,TGTGCCAGCAGCTTGGAGATGAGACTAAACACTGAAGCTTTCTTT
TRBV20-1,.,TRBJ2-5,TRBD2,CSGRLAGGPGETQYF,TGCAGTGGGAGACTAGCGGGGGGCCCCGGGGAGACCCAGTACTTC
TRBV4-1,.,TRBJ2-3,.,CASSREETDTQYF,TGCGCCAGCAGCAGGGAGGAGACAGATACGCAGTATTTT
TRBV12-3/TRBV12-4,many,TRBJ1-1,TRBD1,CASSLGQGANTEAFF,TGTGCCAGCAGTTTAGGACAGGGGGCGAACACTGAAGCTTTCTTT
TRBV7-2,.,TRBJ2-4,TRBD2,CASSPSGTTTKNIQYF,TGTGCCAGCAGCCCATCCGGGACTACCACCAAAAACATTCAGTACTTC
TRBV12-3/TRBV12-4,many,TRBJ2-3,TRBD2,CASSSRSRTSGGTTDTQYF,TGTGCCAGCAGTTCAAGATCTAGGACTAGCGGGGGGACGACAGATACGCAGTATTTT
TRBV29-1,.,TRBJ1-3,.,CSVLGGRGGNTIYF,TGCAGCGTCTTGGGGGGGCGCGGTGGAAACACCATATATTTT